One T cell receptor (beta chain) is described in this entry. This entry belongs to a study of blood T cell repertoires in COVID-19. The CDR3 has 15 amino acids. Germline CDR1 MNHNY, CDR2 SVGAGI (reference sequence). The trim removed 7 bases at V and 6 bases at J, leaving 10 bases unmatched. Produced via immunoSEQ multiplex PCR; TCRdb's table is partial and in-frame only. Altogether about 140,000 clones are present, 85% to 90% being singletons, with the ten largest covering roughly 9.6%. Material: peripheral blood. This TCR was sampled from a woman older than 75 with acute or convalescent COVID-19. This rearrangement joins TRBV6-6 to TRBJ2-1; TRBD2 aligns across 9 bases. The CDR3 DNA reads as TGTGCCAGCACCCCCCCGGGCGGGGGGGCCAATGAGCAGTTCTTC. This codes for CASTPPGGGANEQFF.